What follows are 32 T cell receptor beta chains derived from one specimen sequenced in a study of blood T cell repertoires in COVID-19. Repertoires were generated with immunoSEQ multiplex PCR, while TCRdb's copy carries only in-frame clones and drops some. The table records about 140,000 clones, around 84% of them present only once. Input material: peripheral blood. Receptors originate from a human donor in a cohort sampled during active COVID-19.

The V call is TRBV29-1, the J call TRBJ1-3; possible D gene TRBD1, 5 bases. Looked up from germline, CDR1 is SQVTM and CDR2 is ANQGSEA. V was trimmed by 6 bases and J by 3 bases, leaving 15 bases between them. This CDR3 has 14 amino acids. The CDR3 DNA is TGCAGCGTCCAATCCCAGGGCGGTGGAAACACCATATATTTT. Translating gives CSVQSQGGGNTIYF.

CDR3 sequence (DNA): TGTGCCAGCAGCTTAAACCAGGGAGGTGGGGAGCTGTTTTTT. It specifies CASSLNQGGGELFF. This chain uses TRBV11-2 with TRBJ2-2, with D possibly matching TRBD2 (6 bases). CDR1 SGHAT and CDR2 FQNNGV come from the germline V gene. The CDR3 loop spans 14 amino acids. Trimming left V 2 bases short and J 8 bases short, with 12 bases between.

The chain combines TRBV5-1 with TRBJ2-7, with D possibly being TRBD1 (5 bases). The CDR3 has 11 residues. Per the germline V gene, CDR1 is SGHRS and CDR2 is YFSETQ. V lost 3 bases, J lost 7 bases, and 8 bases lay in between. CDR3 residues: CASSSSGEQYF. Written as DNA, the CDR3 is TGCGCCAGCAGCTCCTCAGGGGAGCAGTACTTC. Filled out from reference TRBV5-1 and TRBJ2-7, the complete variable domain reads KAGVTQTPRYLIKTRGQQVTLSCSPISGHRSVSWYQQTPGQGLQFLFEYFSETQRNKGNFPGRFSGRQFSNSRSEMNVSTLELGDSALYLCASSSSGEQYFGPGTRLTVT.

This clone was recorded a few times. The chain carries TRBV27 and TRBJ2-7; 7 nucleotides align to TRBD1. This CDR3 comprises 14 residues. Germline assignment: CDR1 MNHEY and CDR2 SMNVEV (reference sequence). V shed 6 bases and J 2 bases; nucleotides not matched to a gene: 7. CDR3 loop: CASRSRQGAYEQYF. In DNA form, the CDR3 reads TGTGCCAGCAGATCACGCCAGGGGGCCTACGAGCAGTACTTC.

The V call is TRBV18, the J call TRBJ1-1, with TRBD1 as a possible D gene (6 bases). The germline gives CDR1 KGHSH, CDR2 LQKENI. The CDR3 runs to 14 residues. Deletions cut 6 bases from V and 5 bases from J, with 16 bases between. The CDR3 DNA reads TGTGCCAGCTCCGACGGGGGGGGCCTTACTGAAGCTTTCTTT. Translated: CASSDGGGLTEAFF.

V is TRBV4-2 and J is TRBJ2-4; a weak D match, TRBD1 (6 bases). There are 18 residues in the CDR3. Germline lookup yields CDR1 LGHNA and CDR2 YNFKEQ. V lost 2 bases and J lost 3, with 20 bases in between. CDR3: CASSQQPATDSHKNIQYF. CDR3 coding DNA: TGTGCCAGCAGCCAACAACCCGCGACGGACAGCCACAAAAACATTCAGTACTTC.

This clone was counted only a few times. The V gene is TRBV29-1, the J gene TRBJ2-7, with 9 bases lining up with TRBD1. V trimming: 0 bases; J trimming: 5 bases; junction bases outside the gene matches: 8. The CDR3 length is 15 residues. Germline loops: CDR1 SQVTM, CDR2 ANQGSEA. CDR3 coding DNA: TGCAGCGTTGAAGACCGCGGGACAGGGTCCGACGAGCAGTACTTC. This gives the protein CSVEDRGTGSDEQYF.

On this clone itself: The same CDR3 is also encoded by other DNA sequences in this sample. The V and J genes are TRBV9 and TRBJ2-1; D uncertain. This CDR3 has 15 amino acids. V lost 0 bases, J lost 0 bases, and 7 bases lay in between. The germline CDR1 and CDR2 sequences are SGDLS and YYNGEE. The DNA of the CDR3 is TGTGCCAGCAGCGTAGGGCAATCCTCCTACAATGAGCAGTTCTTC. Amino acid sequence: CASSVGQSSYNEQFF.

This chain links TRBV7-3 with TRBJ1-1, with TRBD1 matching 8 bases. This CDR3 is built from 12 residues. The germline V gene encodes CDR1 SGHTA and CDR2 FQGTGA. Trimming at V came to 6 bases and at J to 8 bases, leaving 5 bases not matched to a gene. The DNA for the CDR3 is TGTGCCAGCAGTTTCGACAGGGGAGAAGCTTTCTTT. Protein product: CASSFDRGEAFF.

The genes are TRBV19 and TRBJ1-1; TRBD1 is a possible D gene (6 bases). This CDR3 has 15 residues. With 1 base removed from V and 5 bases from J, the gap between germline ends came to 14 bases. Germline CDR1 LNHDA, CDR2 SQIVND (reference sequence). CDR3 amino acids: CASSIGVRGKTEAFF. The CDR3 DNA reads as TGTGCCAGTAGTATAGGGGTCAGGGGTAAGACTGAAGCTTTCTTT.

V gene TRBV3-1 (or the pseudogene TRBV3-2) combines with J gene TRBJ1-3; D gene unclear. V gave up 0 bases and J gave up 2 bases, with 5 bases separating them. The CDR3 has 14 residues. Germline CDR1 is LGHDT and CDR2 is YNNKEL (reference sequence). The CDR3 is CASSQELPGNTIYF. In DNA form, the CDR3 reads TGTGCCAGCAGCCAAGAACTACCTGGAAACACCATATATTTT.

The chain couples TRBV24-1 to TRBJ2-1, with 10 bases aligning to TRBD2. Germline CDR1 and CDR2: KGHDR and SFDVKD. Germline trimming cut 3 bases from V and 0 bases from J; bases unmatched to any gene: 1. The CDR3 spans 16 residues. CDR3 in DNA: TGTGCCACCAGTGATCCTAGCGGGAGCTCCTACAATGAGCAGTTCTTC. As protein: CATSDPSGSSYNEQFF.

The chain combines TRBV25-1 with TRBJ2-1, with TRBD2 matching over 10 bases. This CDR3 contains 15 residues. Losses at the gene ends were 3 bases for V and 5 bases for J; bases not matched to a gene: 4. Germline CDR1 MGHDK, CDR2 SYGVNS. CDR3 coding DNA: TGTGCCAGCAGTGATCCCGGGACTAGCGACAATGAGCAGTTCTTC. As protein: CASSDPGTSDNEQFF.

The genes are TRBV14 and TRBJ2-7; TRBD1 matches at 7 bases. J was trimmed by 3 bases and V by 1 base; bases with no gene match: 6. Germline-derived CDR1 and CDR2 are SGHDN and FVKESK. The CDR3 has 15 residues. The chain's CDR3 is CASSQVAGGVYEQYF. The DNA of the CDR3 is TGTGCCAGCAGCCAAGTGGCAGGGGGAGTCTACGAGCAGTACTTC.

The chain joins TRBV3-1 (or the pseudogene TRBV3-2) to TRBJ1-1; no clear D gene. Trimming took off 0 bases at V and 5 bases at J, with 16 bases between the two ends. Germline assignment: CDR1 LGHDT and CDR2 YNNKEL (reference sequence). The CDR3 has 16 residues. CDR3 DNA: TGTGCCAGCAGCCAAGAGGCGGGGAGAGGGTCTACTGAAGCTTTCTTT. Protein sequence: CASSQEAGRGSTEAFF.

The V call is TRBV7-2, the J call TRBJ2-7; 11 bases agree with TRBD2. Germline trimming cut 1 base from V and 4 bases from J; bases unmatched to any gene: 6. The CDR3 has 16 residues. Germline assignment: CDR1 SGHTA and CDR2 FQGNSA. The CDR3 here is CASSLGLAGPLYEQYF. In DNA, the CDR3 is TGTGCCAGCAGCTTAGGACTAGCGGGGCCACTTTACGAGCAGTACTTC.

This chain joins TRBV5-4 and TRBJ1-1; 9 bases line up with TRBD1. V gave up 4 bases and J gave up 1 base; unmatched junction bases: 8. CDR1 is SGHNT, CDR2 YYREEE, per germline (reference sequence). This CDR3 comprises 16 residues. The CDR3 region has the DNA TGTGCCAGCAGCCCCAACCGGGACAGGGAGAACACTGAAGCTTTCTTT. Encoded protein: CASSPNRDRENTEAFF.

This clone was detected ten times or more. The chain uses TRBV5-4 and TRBJ1-1; weak D call: TRBD1 (6 bases). The germline V gene has CDR1 SGHNT and CDR2 YYREEE (reference sequence). V lost 4 bases, J lost 0 bases, and 16 bases lay in between. The CDR3 spans 16 residues. As DNA, the CDR3 is TGTGCCAGCAGCAGCCCGCCAGGGGTAATGAACACTGAAGCTTTCTTT. Amino acid sequence: CASSSPPGVMNTEAFF.

This chain uses TRBV4-1 with TRBJ2-3; D possibly corresponds to TRBD2 (6 bases). V shed 8 bases and J shed 3 bases, with 18 bases lying between them. The CDR3 runs 15 residues. Looked up from germline, CDR1 is MGHRA and CDR2 is YSYEKL. The CDR3 bases are TGCGCCAGCGGCAAAGGGGACTCATCTACAGATACGCAGTATTTT. It yields the protein CASGKGDSSTDTQYF.

This chain joins TRBV6-5 and TRBJ1-4; TRBD1 matches at 8 bases. Germline V CDR1 and CDR2: MNHEY, SVGAGI. V shed 6 bases, J shed 6 bases, and the junction held 6 bases outside the gene matches. CDR3 length: 14 amino acids. The CDR3 spells CASSPQGGDEKLFF. The CDR3 DNA sequence: TGTGCCAGCAGCCCACAGGGGGGGGATGAAAAACTGTTTTTT.

Only one count was recorded for this clone. The chain is built from TRBV19 and TRBJ2-2; TRBD1 aligns across 7 bases. Trimming removed 7 bases from V and 1 base from J; junction bases left unmatched: 3. Germline CDR1 and CDR2: LNHDA and SQIVND (reference sequence). The CDR3 loop spans 14 amino acids. CDR3 amino acids: CASTTGLNTGELFF. The CDR3 DNA is TGTGCCAGTACGACAGGGCTGAACACCGGGGAGCTGTTTTTT.

This sequence joins TRBV19 and TRBJ1-2; D possibly corresponds to TRBD1 (5 bases). The V end lost 5 bases, the J end lost 3 bases, and 16 bases lay between the germline ends. The CDR3 has 15 amino acids. CDR1 and CDR2 (germline): LNHDA, SQIVND (reference sequence). The CDR3 DNA follows: TGTGCCAGTAGTCCGGGGTCTGGAGGGGACTATGGCTACACCTTC. Translating it yields CASSPGSGGDYGYTF.

The rearrangement links TRBV6-6 to TRBJ2-1, with a weak D call TRBD2 (6 bases). The V and J ends lost 8 bases and 4 bases respectively, with 21 bases between them. Germline values: CDR1 MNHNY, CDR2 SVGAGI (reference sequence). This CDR3 contains 16 residues. CDR3 protein: CASGRREGGGYNEQFF. CDR3 nucleotide sequence: TGTGCCAGCGGACGACGAGAGGGAGGAGGATACAATGAGCAGTTCTTC.

The chain is built from TRBV11-2 and TRBJ2-7, with 7 bases lining up with TRBD1. With V trimmed by 0 bases and J by 2 bases, 4 bases remained unmatched. The CDR3 is made up of 15 amino acids. Germline-derived CDR1 and CDR2 are SGHAT and FQNNGV. CDR3 DNA: TGTGCCAGCAGCTTAGAAGGGACAGCCACCTACGAGCAGTACTTC. Its translation is CASSLEGTATYEQYF.

The chain carries TRBV5-4 and TRBJ2-4; TRBD2 matches 7 bases. J lost 4 bases, V lost 4 bases, and 8 bases had no gene match. The length of the CDR3 is 15 residues. Germline V gives CDR1 SGHNT, CDR2 YYREEE (reference sequence). This CDR3 is CASSAASGGKNIQYF. The CDR3 DNA reads as TGTGCCAGCAGCGCCGCTAGCGGTGGTAAAAACATTCAGTACTTC.

This clone was recorded at least ten times. The chain combines TRBV7-2 with TRBJ2-2; D may be TRBD2 (7 bases). The CDR3 spans 16 residues. Germline assignment: CDR1 SGHTA and CDR2 FQGNSA. The germline V and J ends were trimmed by 6 bases and 6 bases, with 20 bases remaining between them. Here the CDR3 reads CASSLTSVRGSGELFF. For the CDR3, the DNA is TGTGCCAGCAGTCTCACTAGCGTAAGGGGGTCCGGGGAGCTGTTTTTT.

The rearrangement joins TRBV7-9 to TRBJ2-5, with 13 bases fitting TRBD2. After removal of 4 bases from V and 3 bases from J, the junction contained 5 bases not matched to a gene. The germline V gene encodes CDR1 SEHNR and CDR2 FQNEAQ (reference sequence). The CDR3 runs 16 residues. For the CDR3, the DNA is TGTGCCAGCAGCTGGCTAGGACTAGCGGGAGAAGAGACCCAGTACTTC. It encodes CASSWLGLAGEETQYF.

The CDR3 nucleotides read TGTGCCATCAGTGAGTCCGTACTTCGCCAAGAGACCCAGTACTTC. Its translation: CAISESVLRQETQYF. The chain links TRBV10-3 to TRBJ2-5; D unresolved. The V end lost 0 bases, the J end lost 1 base, and 9 bases lay between the germline ends. Germline lookup yields CDR1 ENHRY and CDR2 SYGVKD. This CDR3 contains 15 residues.

The chain employs TRBV5-8 and TRBJ2-1, with 9 nucleotides matching TRBD1. J was trimmed by 5 bases and V by 3 bases; bases with no gene match: 6. Germline CDR1 and CDR2: SGHTS and YDEGEE. CDR3 length equals 15 residues. This CDR3 reads CASSSAGTGHNEQFF. The DNA for the CDR3 is TGTGCCAGCAGCTCAGCCGGGACAGGGCACAATGAGCAGTTCTTC.

The chain combines TRBV18 with TRBJ2-5; 7 bases fit TRBD1. The CDR3 consists of 13 residues. Germline lookup yields CDR1 KGHSH and CDR2 LQKENI. Trimming removed 5 bases from V and 5 bases from J; junction bases left unmatched: 5. The CDR3 spells CASSGDRAETQYF. As DNA, the CDR3 is TGTGCCAGCTCAGGAGACAGGGCGGAGACCCAGTACTTC.

This sequence joins TRBV2 and TRBJ2-7; perhaps TRBD1 as D (6 bases). This CDR3 spans 16 amino acids. Germline V gene sequence: CDR1 SNHLY, CDR2 FYNNEI. With 5 bases removed from V and 3 bases from J, the gap between germline ends came to 20 bases. CDR3 in DNA: TGTGCCAGCAGTATAATGATAGGGGGAAATTTCTACGAGCAGTACTTC. It translates to CASSIMIGGNFYEQYF.

This sequence joins TRBV2 and TRBJ2-6; D gene ambiguous. Trimming stripped 5 bases from V and 0 bases from J, with 8 bases between. There are 15 residues in the CDR3. Germline CDR1 SNHLY, CDR2 FYNNEI. The CDR3 spells CASSLDTSGANVLTF. The CDR3, as DNA: TGTGCCAGCAGTTTAGACACCTCTGGGGCCAACGTCCTGACTTTC. Full variable domain (rest looked up from reference TRBV2 and TRBJ2-6): EPEVTQTPSHQVTQMGQEVILRCVPISNHLYFYWYRQILGQKVEFLVSFYNNEISEKSEIFDDQFSVERPDGSNFTLKIRSTKLEDSAMYFCASSLDTSGANVLTFGAGSRLTVL.